Listed below are T cell receptor beta chains from one sample, sequenced in a study of identical twins. TCRdb independently ran MiXCR on the 5' RACE reads; one entry per CDR3 protein. This table holds hundreds of thousands of distinct CDR3 sequences, roughly an eighth found once. These sequences were also reported in another study, on yellow fever vaccine responses in identical twins.

The sample consisted of PBMCs. All receptors derive from a woman between 18 and 29 years old in good health. The CDR3 runs from the conserved cysteine through the conserved F or W. The order of the fields is clone size, V gene, J gene, D gene, CDR3 DNA, CDR3 protein. D genes are given only for firm matches. Part of the rows lack a size; the others show once, few, many or a class for expanded clones.

clone_size: few; v_call: TRBV2; j_call: TRBJ2-7; d_call: .; cdr3_nt: TGTGCCAGCAGTGAAGAGGGGCAGCTGCAGTACTTC; cdr3_aa: CASSEEGQLQYF
clone_size: few; v_call: TRBV5-1; j_call: TRBJ2-2; d_call: .; cdr3_nt: TGCGCCTCTACAACAACGGGTGCCACCGGGGAGCTGTTTTTT; cdr3_aa: CASTTTGATGELFF
clone_size: many; v_call: TRBV12-3/TRBV12-4; j_call: TRBJ1-6; d_call: .; cdr3_nt: TGTGCCAGCAGTTTAGGTACCGGATCACCCCTCCACTTT; cdr3_aa: CASSLGTGSPLHF
clone_size: .; v_call: TRBV5-1; j_call: TRBJ1-4; d_call: .; cdr3_nt: TGCGCCAGCAGCTTGGAGACAGGCGGCAATGAAAAACTGTTTTTT; cdr3_aa: CASSLETGGNEKLFF
clone_size: .; v_call: TRBV7-7; j_call: TRBJ2-3; d_call: TRBD2; cdr3_nt: TGTGCCAGCAGCTTAACAGCGGGGGTCAGCACAGATACGCAGTATTTT; cdr3_aa: CASSLTAGVSTDTQYF
clone_size: few; v_call: TRBV6-6; j_call: TRBJ1-1; d_call: TRBD1; cdr3_nt: TGTGCCAGCAGTTACCGCGCCGGACAGGGTACTTTCTTT; cdr3_aa: CASSYRAGQGTFF
clone_size: few; v_call: TRBV20-1; j_call: TRBJ2-7; d_call: .; cdr3_nt: TGCAGTGCTAGTAGGGGTGGGACGGGCTCCTACGAGCAGTACTTC; cdr3_aa: CSASRGGTGSYEQYF
clone_size: few; v_call: TRBV29-1; j_call: TRBJ2-1; d_call: TRBD2; cdr3_nt: TGCAGCGTTGAAGTGGGTGGACTAGGCTCCTACAATGAGCAGTTCTTC; cdr3_aa: CSVEVGGLGSYNEQFF
clone_size: many; v_call: TRBV11-1; j_call: TRBJ1-2; d_call: .; cdr3_nt: TGTGCCAGCAGCTTAGCCCGTGACTATGGCTACACCTTC; cdr3_aa: CASSLARDYGYTF
clone_size: .; v_call: TRBV4-2; j_call: TRBJ2-1; d_call: TRBD2; cdr3_nt: TGTGCCAGCAGCCAAGCCGAGAGCCTAGCGGCTCCCTACAATGAGCAGTTCTTC; cdr3_aa: CASSQAESLAAPYNEQFF
clone_size: few; v_call: TRBV29-1; j_call: TRBJ1-5; d_call: TRBD1; cdr3_nt: TGCAGCGTTGCAGAATTAGGGGACAGGGGGTATCAGCCCCAGCATTTT; cdr3_aa: CSVAELGDRGYQPQHF
clone_size: .; v_call: TRBV3-1; j_call: TRBJ2-1; d_call: .; cdr3_nt: TGTGCCACCAGCCAAGTTGGGACAACAGCCGACAATGAGCAGTTCTTC; cdr3_aa: CATSQVGTTADNEQFF
clone_size: .; v_call: TRBV29-1; j_call: TRBJ2-7; d_call: TRBD1; cdr3_nt: TGCAGCGTTGCAGGGGGCGAAACCTACGAGCAGTACTTC; cdr3_aa: CSVAGGETYEQYF
clone_size: .; v_call: TRBV2; j_call: TRBJ2-1; d_call: .; cdr3_nt: TGTGCCAGCAGTGAATTCCGGGTTCATAGAGAGAATGAGCAGTTCTTC; cdr3_aa: CASSEFRVHRENEQFF
clone_size: .; v_call: TRBV28; j_call: TRBJ2-3; d_call: .; cdr3_nt: TGTGCCAGCAGTTTACGGGTCGCAGATACGCAGTATTTT; cdr3_aa: CASSLRVADTQYF
clone_size: .; v_call: TRBV6-5; j_call: TRBJ1-3; d_call: .; cdr3_nt: TGTGCCAGCTACAATGGAAACACCATATATTTT; cdr3_aa: CASYNGNTIYF
clone_size: few; v_call: TRBV12-3/TRBV12-4; j_call: TRBJ2-5; d_call: .; cdr3_nt: TGTGCCAGCAGTCGTTGGGGCCCACAAGAGACCCAGCACTTC; cdr3_aa: CASSRWGPQETQHF
clone_size: few; v_call: TRBV9; j_call: TRBJ1-4; d_call: TRBD1; cdr3_nt: TGTGCCAGCAGCGTAGCTTTAGGGACAGGGACCGAAAAACTGTTTTTT; cdr3_aa: CASSVALGTGTEKLFF
clone_size: many; v_call: TRBV12-3/TRBV12-4; j_call: TRBJ1-1; d_call: .; cdr3_nt: TGTGCCAGCAGTCCCTCGGGGAACACTGAAGCTTTCTTT; cdr3_aa: CASSPSGNTEAFF
clone_size: once; v_call: TRBV6-1; j_call: TRBJ1-1; d_call: .; cdr3_nt: TGTGCCAGCAGGCTTTACGGACAAATGAACACTGAAACTTTCTTT; cdr3_aa: CASRLYGQMNTETFF
clone_size: .; v_call: TRBV19; j_call: TRBJ2-7; d_call: .; cdr3_nt: TGTGCCAGTAGTATTGCAGCAGGAACCTACGAGCAGTACTTC; cdr3_aa: CASSIAAGTYEQYF
clone_size: few; v_call: TRBV5-1; j_call: TRBJ2-7; d_call: .; cdr3_nt: TGCGCCAGCAGCCCAAACTCCGGTACCTCCTACGAGCAGTACTTC; cdr3_aa: CASSPNSGTSYEQYF
clone_size: .; v_call: TRBV7-9; j_call: TRBJ1-2; d_call: TRBD1; cdr3_nt: TGTGCCAGCAGCGTGGCCCCCGGGACAGCGGATGGCTACACCTTC; cdr3_aa: CASSVAPGTADGYTF
clone_size: many; v_call: TRBV27; j_call: TRBJ2-1; d_call: .; cdr3_nt: TGTGCCAGCAGTCCTACCCGGAGGTTGAATGAGCAGTTCTTC; cdr3_aa: CASSPTRRLNEQFF
clone_size: few; v_call: TRBV5-6; j_call: TRBJ2-1; d_call: TRBD2; cdr3_nt: TGTGCCAGCAGCCACCTGGGTAGCGGGGCGAACAATGAGCAGTTCTTC; cdr3_aa: CASSHLGSGANNEQFF
clone_size: many; v_call: TRBV20-1; j_call: TRBJ2-7; d_call: .; cdr3_nt: TGCAGTGCTAGAGATAGTGGGGCGGGATATAACAAGGAGCAGTACTTC; cdr3_aa: CSARDSGAGYNKEQYF
clone_size: .; v_call: TRBV12-3/TRBV12-4; j_call: TRBJ2-1; d_call: TRBD2; cdr3_nt: TGTGCCAGCAGTCTAGCGGGAGGTTCCCACAATGAGCAGTTCTTC; cdr3_aa: CASSLAGGSHNEQFF
clone_size: few; v_call: TRBV20-1; j_call: TRBJ2-5; d_call: .; cdr3_nt: TGCAGTGCTAGATTAACAGCGGAGACCCAGTACTTC; cdr3_aa: CSARLTAETQYF
clone_size: few; v_call: TRBV7-8; j_call: TRBJ1-5; d_call: .; cdr3_nt: TGTGCCAGCAGCTTGTCGAAGGCGGCGGGTAGCAATCAGCCCCAGCATTTT; cdr3_aa: CASSLSKAAGSNQPQHF
clone_size: few; v_call: TRBV14; j_call: TRBJ2-1; d_call: TRBD2; cdr3_nt: TGTGCCAGCAGCTGGAACCGGGAGGGCCTAAGTGAGCAGTTCTTC; cdr3_aa: CASSWNREGLSEQFF
clone_size: many; v_call: TRBV20-1; j_call: TRBJ2-5; d_call: .; cdr3_nt: TGCAGTGCTAGGCGGGGCCCAGAGACCCAGTACTTC; cdr3_aa: CSARRGPETQYF
clone_size: many; v_call: TRBV20-1; j_call: TRBJ2-1; d_call: .; cdr3_nt: TGCAGTGCAGGCTCCTACAATGAGCAGTTCTTC; cdr3_aa: CSAGSYNEQFF
clone_size: .; v_call: TRBV19; j_call: TRBJ1-2; d_call: TRBD1; cdr3_nt: TGTGCCAGTAGTATGGGACAGGTCTATGGCTACACCTTC; cdr3_aa: CASSMGQVYGYTF
clone_size: many; v_call: TRBV11-2; j_call: TRBJ1-1; d_call: .; cdr3_nt: TGTGCCAGCAGTTTAGATGTGAACACTGAAGCTTTCTTT; cdr3_aa: CASSLDVNTEAFF
clone_size: .; v_call: TRBV7-2; j_call: TRBJ1-2; d_call: .; cdr3_nt: TGTGCCAGCAGCCCTACCAGGGGCAGCTATGGCTACACCTTC; cdr3_aa: CASSPTRGSYGYTF
clone_size: .; v_call: TRBV2; j_call: TRBJ1-1; d_call: TRBD1; cdr3_nt: TGTGCCAGCAGTTATCGGACAGGGAATGGAGCGGGCACTGAAGCTTTCTTT; cdr3_aa: CASSYRTGNGAGTEAFF
clone_size: few; v_call: TRBV9; j_call: TRBJ1-1; d_call: TRBD1; cdr3_nt: TGTGCCAGCAGCGTAGTGGGACAGGGGTCTGAAGCTTTCTTT; cdr3_aa: CASSVVGQGSEAFF
clone_size: few; v_call: TRBV20-1; j_call: TRBJ2-1; d_call: TRBD1; cdr3_nt: TGCAGTTCCACGAGGGACAGGGTCTATGAGCAGTTCTTC; cdr3_aa: CSSTRDRVYEQFF
clone_size: .; v_call: TRBV5-6; j_call: TRBJ2-1; d_call: TRBD2; cdr3_nt: TGTGCCAGCAGCCCCGGGACTAGCTTCGCTGAGCAGTTCTTC; cdr3_aa: CASSPGTSFAEQFF
clone_size: many; v_call: TRBV29-1; j_call: TRBJ2-3; d_call: TRBD2; cdr3_nt: TGCAGCGTCCTAGGCCCAACTAGCGGGAGTGTAAATACGCAGTATTTT; cdr3_aa: CSVLGPTSGSVNTQYF
clone_size: few; v_call: TRBV7-9; j_call: TRBJ1-1; d_call: .; cdr3_nt: TGTGCCAGCAGCTTAGTGGGTAAAGCTGTTACTGACACTGAAGCTTTCTTT; cdr3_aa: CASSLVGKAVTDTEAFF